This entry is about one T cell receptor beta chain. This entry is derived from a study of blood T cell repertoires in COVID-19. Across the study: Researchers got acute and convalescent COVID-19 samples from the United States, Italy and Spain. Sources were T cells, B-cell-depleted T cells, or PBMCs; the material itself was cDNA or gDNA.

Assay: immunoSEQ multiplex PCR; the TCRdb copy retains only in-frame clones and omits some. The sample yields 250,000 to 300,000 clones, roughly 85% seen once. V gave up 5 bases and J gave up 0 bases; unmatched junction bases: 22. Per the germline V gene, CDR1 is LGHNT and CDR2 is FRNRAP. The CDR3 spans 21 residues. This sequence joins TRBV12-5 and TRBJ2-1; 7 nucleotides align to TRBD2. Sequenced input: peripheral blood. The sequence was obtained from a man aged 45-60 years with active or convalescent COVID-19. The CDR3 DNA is TGTGCTAGTGGTCCCGTTCTTGCGGGAGCCGGGCTACGGGGCTCCTACAATGAGCAGTTCTTC. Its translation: CASGPVLAGAGLRGSYNEQFF. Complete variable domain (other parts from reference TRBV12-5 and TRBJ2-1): DARVTQTPRHKVTEMGQEVTMRCQPILGHNTVFWYRQTMMQGLELLAYFRNRAPLDDSGMPKDRFSAEMPDATLATLKIQPSEPRDSAVYFCASGPVLAGAGLRGSYNEQFFGPGTRLTVL.